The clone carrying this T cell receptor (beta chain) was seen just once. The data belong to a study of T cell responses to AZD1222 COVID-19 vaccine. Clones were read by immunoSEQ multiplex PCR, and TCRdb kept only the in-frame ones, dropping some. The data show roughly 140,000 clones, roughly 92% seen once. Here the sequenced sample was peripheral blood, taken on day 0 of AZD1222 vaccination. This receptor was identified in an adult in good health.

The CDR3 is CASSQDGATGELFF. Here the CDR3 DNA reads TGTGCCAGCAGCCAAGACGGCGCCACCGGGGAGCTGTTTTTT. The rearrangement uses TRBV3-1 (or the pseudogene TRBV3-2) and TRBJ2-2; D is unresolved. Per germline, CDR1 LGHDT and CDR2 YNNKEL (reference sequence). CDR3 length: 14 residues. V was pared by 0 bases and J by 4 bases, with 6 bases between.